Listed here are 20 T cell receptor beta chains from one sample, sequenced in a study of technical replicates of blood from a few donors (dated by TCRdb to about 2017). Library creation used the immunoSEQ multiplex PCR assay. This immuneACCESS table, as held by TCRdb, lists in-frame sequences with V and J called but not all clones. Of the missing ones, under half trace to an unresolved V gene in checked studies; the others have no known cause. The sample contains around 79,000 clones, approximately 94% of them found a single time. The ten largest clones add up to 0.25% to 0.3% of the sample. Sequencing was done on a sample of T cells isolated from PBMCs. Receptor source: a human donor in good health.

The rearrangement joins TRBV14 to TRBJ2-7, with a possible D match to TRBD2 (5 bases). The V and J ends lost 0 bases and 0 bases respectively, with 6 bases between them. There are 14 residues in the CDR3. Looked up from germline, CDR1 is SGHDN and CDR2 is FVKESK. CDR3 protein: CASSQDGISYEQYF. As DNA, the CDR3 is TGTGCCAGCAGCCAAGACGGGATCTCCTACGAGCAGTACTTC.

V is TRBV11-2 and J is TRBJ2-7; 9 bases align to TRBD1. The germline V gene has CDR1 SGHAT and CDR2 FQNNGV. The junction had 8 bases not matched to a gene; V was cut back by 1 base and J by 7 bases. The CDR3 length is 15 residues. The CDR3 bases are TGTGCCAGCAGCTTAGTGCGGACAGGGGCTGGGGAGCAGTACTTC. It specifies CASSLVRTGAGEQYF.

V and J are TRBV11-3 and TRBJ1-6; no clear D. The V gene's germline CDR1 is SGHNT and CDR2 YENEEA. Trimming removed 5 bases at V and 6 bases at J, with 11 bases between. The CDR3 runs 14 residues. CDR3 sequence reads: CASSAGSPNSPLHF. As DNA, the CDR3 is TGTGCCAGCAGCGCAGGAAGTCCTAATTCACCCCTCCACTTT.

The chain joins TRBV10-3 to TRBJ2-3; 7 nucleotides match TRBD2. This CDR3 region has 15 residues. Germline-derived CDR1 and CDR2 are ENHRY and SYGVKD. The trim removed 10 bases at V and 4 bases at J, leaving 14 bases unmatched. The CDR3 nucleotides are TGTGCCAGCCGCGGGTGGGAGGGCCGGCCAGATACGCAGTATTTT. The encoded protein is CASRGWEGRPDTQYF.

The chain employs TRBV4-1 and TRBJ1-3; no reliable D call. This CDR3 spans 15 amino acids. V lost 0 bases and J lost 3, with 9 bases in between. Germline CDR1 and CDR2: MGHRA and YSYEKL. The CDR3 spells CASSQDAGFGNTIYF. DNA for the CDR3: TGCGCCAGCAGCCAAGATGCGGGATTTGGAAACACCATATATTTT.

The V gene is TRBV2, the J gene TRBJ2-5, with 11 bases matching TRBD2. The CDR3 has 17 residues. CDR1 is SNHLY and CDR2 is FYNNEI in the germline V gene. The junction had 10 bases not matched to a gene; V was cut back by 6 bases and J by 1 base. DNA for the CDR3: TGTGCCAGCAGGCGCAGACTAGCGGGGAACCTCCAAGAGACCCAGTACTTC. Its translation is CASRRRLAGNLQETQYF.

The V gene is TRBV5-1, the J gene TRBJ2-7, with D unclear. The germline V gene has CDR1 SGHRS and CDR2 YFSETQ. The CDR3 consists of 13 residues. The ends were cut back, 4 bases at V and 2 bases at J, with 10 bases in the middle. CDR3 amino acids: CASSLDIAYEQYF. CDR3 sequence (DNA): TGCGCCAGCAGCCTCGACATCGCCTACGAGCAGTACTTC.

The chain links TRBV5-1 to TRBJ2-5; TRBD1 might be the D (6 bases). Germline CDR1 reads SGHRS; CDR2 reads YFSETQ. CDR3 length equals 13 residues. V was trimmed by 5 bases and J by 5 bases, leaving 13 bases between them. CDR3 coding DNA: TGCGCCAGCAGGGGCGGTACAGGGGAGACCCAGTACTTC. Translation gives CASRGGTGETQYF.

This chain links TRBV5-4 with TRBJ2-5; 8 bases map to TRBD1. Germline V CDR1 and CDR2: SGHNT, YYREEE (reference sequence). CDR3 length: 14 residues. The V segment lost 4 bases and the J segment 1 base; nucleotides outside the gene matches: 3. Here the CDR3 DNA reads TGTGCCAGCAGCCCAGGGGGCGTCCAAGAGACCCAGTACTTC. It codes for CASSPGGVQETQYF.

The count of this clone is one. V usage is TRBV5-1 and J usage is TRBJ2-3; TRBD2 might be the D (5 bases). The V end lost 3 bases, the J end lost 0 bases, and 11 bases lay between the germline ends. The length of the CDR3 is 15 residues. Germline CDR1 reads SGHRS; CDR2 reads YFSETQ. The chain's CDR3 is CASSWTLASTDTQYF. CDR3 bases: TGCGCCAGCAGCTGGACTCTTGCTAGCACAGATACGCAGTATTTT.

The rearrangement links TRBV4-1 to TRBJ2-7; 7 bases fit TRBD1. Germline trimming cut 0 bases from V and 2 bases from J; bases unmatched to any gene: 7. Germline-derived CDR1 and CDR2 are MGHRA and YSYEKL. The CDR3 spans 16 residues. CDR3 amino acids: CASSQETGLRAYEQYF. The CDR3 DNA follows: TGCGCCAGCAGCCAAGAGACAGGGCTCCGGGCCTACGAGCAGTACTTC.

The CDR3 is CAISDQGGAADTQYF. CDR3 nucleotides: TGTGCCATCAGTGACCAAGGGGGCGCAGCAGATACGCAGTATTTT. The rearrangement joins TRBV10-3 to TRBJ2-3, with 7 bases fitting TRBD1. The CDR3 spans 15 residues. CDR1 is ENHRY and CDR2 is SYGVKD in the germline V gene. The V gene end was trimmed by 3 bases and the J gene end by 4 bases; junction bases not matched to a gene: 7.

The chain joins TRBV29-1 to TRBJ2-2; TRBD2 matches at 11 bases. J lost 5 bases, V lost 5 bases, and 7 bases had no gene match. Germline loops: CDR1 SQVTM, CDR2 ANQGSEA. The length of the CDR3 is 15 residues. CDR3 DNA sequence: TGCAGCGTTACCGGACTAGCGGGTAGGACCGGGGAGCTGTTTTTT. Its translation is CSVTGLAGRTGELFF.

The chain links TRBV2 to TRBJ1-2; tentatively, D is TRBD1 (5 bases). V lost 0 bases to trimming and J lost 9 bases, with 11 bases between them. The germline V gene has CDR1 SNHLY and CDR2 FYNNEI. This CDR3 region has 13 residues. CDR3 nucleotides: TGTGCCAGCAGTGAAGCGCTTCAGGGCAGCTACACCTTC. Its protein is CASSEALQGSYTF.

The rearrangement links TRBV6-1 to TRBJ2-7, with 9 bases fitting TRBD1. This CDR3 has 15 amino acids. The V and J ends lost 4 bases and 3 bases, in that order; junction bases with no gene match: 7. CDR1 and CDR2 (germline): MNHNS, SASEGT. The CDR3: CASSVNRGPDYEQYF. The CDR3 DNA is TGTGCCAGCAGTGTAAACAGGGGGCCTGACTACGAGCAGTACTTC.

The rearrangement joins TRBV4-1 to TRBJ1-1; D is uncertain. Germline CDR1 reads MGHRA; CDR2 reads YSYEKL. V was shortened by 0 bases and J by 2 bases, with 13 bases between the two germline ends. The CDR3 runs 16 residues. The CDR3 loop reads CASSQDAGRPNTEAFF. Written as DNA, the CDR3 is TGCGCCAGCAGCCAAGATGCGGGGAGGCCTAACACTGAAGCTTTCTTT.

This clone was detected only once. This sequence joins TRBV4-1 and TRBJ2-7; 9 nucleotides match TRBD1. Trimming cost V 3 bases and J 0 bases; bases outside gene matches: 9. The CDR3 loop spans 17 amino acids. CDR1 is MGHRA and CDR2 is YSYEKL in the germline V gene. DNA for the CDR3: TGCGCCAGCAGCCACGTGGGCAGGGGACAGGGCTCCTACGAGCAGTACTTC. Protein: CASSHVGRGQGSYEQYF.

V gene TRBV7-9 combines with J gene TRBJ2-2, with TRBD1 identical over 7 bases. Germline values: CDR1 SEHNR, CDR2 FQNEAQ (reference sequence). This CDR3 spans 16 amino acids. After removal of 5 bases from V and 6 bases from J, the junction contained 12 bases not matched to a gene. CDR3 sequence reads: CASSGSWTGGSGELFF. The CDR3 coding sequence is TGTGCCAGCAGCGGTTCCTGGACAGGAGGATCCGGGGAGCTGTTTTTT. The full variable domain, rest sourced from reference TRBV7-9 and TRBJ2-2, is DTGVSQNPRHKITKRGQNVTFRCDPISEHNRLYWYRQTLGQGPEFLTYFQNEAQLEKSRLLSDRFSAERPKGSFSTLEIQRTEQGDSAMYLCASSGSWTGGSGELFFGEGSRLTVL.

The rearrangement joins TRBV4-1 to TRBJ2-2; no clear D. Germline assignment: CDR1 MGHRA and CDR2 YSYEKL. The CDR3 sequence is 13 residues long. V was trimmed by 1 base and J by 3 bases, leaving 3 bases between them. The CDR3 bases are TGCGCCAGCAGCCAAGCCTACACCGGGGAGCTGTTTTTT. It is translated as CASSQAYTGELFF.

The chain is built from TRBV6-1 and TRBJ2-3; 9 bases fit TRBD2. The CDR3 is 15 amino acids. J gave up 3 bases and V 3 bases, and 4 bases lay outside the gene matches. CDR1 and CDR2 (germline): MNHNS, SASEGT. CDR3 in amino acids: CASSDLAGVTDTQYF. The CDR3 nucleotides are TGTGCCAGCAGTGACTTAGCGGGAGTGACAGATACGCAGTATTTT.